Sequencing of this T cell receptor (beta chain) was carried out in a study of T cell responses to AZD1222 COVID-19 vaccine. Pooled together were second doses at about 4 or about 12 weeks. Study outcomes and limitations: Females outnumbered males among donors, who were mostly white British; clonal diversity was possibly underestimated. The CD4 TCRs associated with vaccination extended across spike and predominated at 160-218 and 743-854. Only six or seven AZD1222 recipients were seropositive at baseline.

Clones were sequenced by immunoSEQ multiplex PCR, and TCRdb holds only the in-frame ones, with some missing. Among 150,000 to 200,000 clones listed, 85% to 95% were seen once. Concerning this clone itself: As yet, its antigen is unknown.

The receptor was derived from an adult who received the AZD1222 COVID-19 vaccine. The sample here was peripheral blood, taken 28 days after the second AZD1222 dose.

The CDR3 region is CASSEVMNTEAFF. CDR3 bases: TGTGCCAGCAGTGAAGTAATGAACACTGAAGCTTTCTTT. The chain is built from TRBV6-1 and TRBJ1-1; D is uncertain. The CDR3 has 13 residues. V was shortened by 1 base and J by 0 bases, with 3 bases between the two germline ends. Germline CDR1 reads MNHNS; CDR2 reads SASEGT.